This passage covers 21 T cell receptor beta chains from one sample sequenced in a study of T cell repertoires in cytomegalovirus infection. No cognate antigen is known for these TCRs. TCRdb redid the calling of the reads with MiXCR, one entry per CDR3 protein. The sample has hundreds of thousands of distinct CDR3 sequences, 33% seen once. This material consisted of cultured PBMCs, taken from culture after CMV antigen stimulation. The receptors stem from a human donor in good health (CMV status not recorded). Some clones in this sample may be carry-over from other donors' samples.

There are a few counts of this clonotype. This chain uses TRBV25-1 with TRBJ1-4, with 9 positions matching TRBD1. With V trimmed by 6 bases and J by 5 bases, 4 bases remained unmatched. The germline V gene has CDR1 MGHDK and CDR2 SYGVNS. The CDR3 has 14 amino acids. DNA for the CDR3: TGTGCCAGCAGAGGACAGGGGTGGAATGAAAAACTGTTTTTT. Its translation: CASRGQGWNEKLFF.

The chain has TRBV20-1 and TRBJ1-1; 8 bases are shared with TRBD1. The germline V gene encodes CDR1 DFQATT and CDR2 SNEGSKA (reference sequence). This CDR3 is 13 amino acids long. J gave up 4 bases and V 5 bases, and 6 bases lay outside the gene matches. The CDR3 is CSAGNRGATEAFF. The CDR3 DNA is TGCAGTGCTGGAAACAGGGGGGCCACTGAAGCTTTCTTT.

The chain links TRBV10-3 to TRBJ1-2, with D tentatively TRBD1 (5 bases). With 0 bases removed from V and 8 bases from J, the gap between germline ends came to 13 bases. Per germline, CDR1 ENHRY and CDR2 SYGVKD. The CDR3 extends over 14 amino acids. CDR3 nucleotide sequence: TGTGCCATCAGTGAGTCGCGGGGGTATGAAGGCTACACCTTC. Protein: CAISESRGYEGYTF.

This clonotype has just a few counts. The chain recombines TRBV7-9 with TRBJ2-1; 8 nucleotides line up with TRBD2. Per germline, CDR1 SEHNR and CDR2 FQNEAQ (reference sequence). CDR3 length: 16 residues. V trimming: 2 bases; J trimming: 5 bases; junction bases outside the gene matches: 8. The CDR3 nucleotides are TGTGCCAGCAGCTTACTTGCGGGAGGATCGGACAATGAGCAGTTCTTC. Amino acids: CASSLLAGGSDNEQFF.

The CDR3 sequence: CASSARQGVNQPQHF. The CDR3 DNA sequence: TGTGCCAGCAGTGCCCGACAGGGAGTCAATCAGCCCCAGCATTTT. The chain carries TRBV6-1 and TRBJ1-5; 7 nucleotides line up with TRBD1. The length of the CDR3 is 15 residues. J gave up 3 bases and V 4 bases, and 6 bases lay outside the gene matches. Germline V lookup: CDR1 MNHNS, CDR2 SASEGT.

The chain has TRBV4-1 and TRBJ1-5, with D possibly being TRBD1 (6 bases). V shed 9 bases and J shed 2 bases, with 23 bases lying between them. The CDR3 sequence is 17 residues long. Germline CDR1 reads MGHRA; CDR2 reads YSYEKL. CDR3: CARNRGAGVYRNQPQHF. Written as DNA, the CDR3 is TGCGCCAGAAACCGGGGGGCAGGAGTATATCGCAATCAGCCCCAGCATTTT.

Here the CDR3 DNA reads TGTGCCAGCAGCTTCGGGGGGGGGCTGGGTGAAAAACTGTTTTTT. Protein sequence: CASSFGGGLGEKLFF. The chain joins TRBV7-9 to TRBJ1-4, with a tentative D call TRBD1 (6 bases). Trimming pared 3 bases from V and 7 bases from J, leaving 15 bases between. The CDR3 is 15 residues long. Germline CDR1 is SEHNR and CDR2 is FQNEAQ (reference sequence).

This clonotype has just a few counts. The gene calls are TRBV6-5 and TRBJ2-2; D uncertain. With 6 bases removed from V and 1 base from J, the gap between germline ends came to 6 bases. CDR3 length equals 13 residues. Germline CDR1 is MNHEY and CDR2 is SVGAGI. DNA of the CDR3: TGTGCCAGCAGAAACCAGAACACCGGGGAGCTGTTTTTT. Amino acid sequence: CASRNQNTGELFF.

The V and J genes are TRBV7-2 and TRBJ2-7; 11 bases agree with TRBD1. V lost 4 bases and J lost 6; bases outside the gene matches: 5. Looked up from germline, CDR1 is SGHTA and CDR2 is FQGNSA. There are 14 residues in the CDR3. CDR3 bases: TGTGCCAGCAGCTCTCCGGGACAGGGGGGCGAGCAGTACTTC. Amino acids: CASSSPGQGGEQYF.

The chain carries TRBV7-9 and TRBJ1-1, with TRBD1 identical over 12 bases. Germline V lookup: CDR1 SEHNR, CDR2 FQNEAQ (reference sequence). Losses at the gene ends were 2 bases for V and 5 bases for J; bases not matched to a gene: 3. The CDR3 extends over 15 amino acids. Here the CDR3 reads CASSLRGQGATEAFF. Here the CDR3 DNA reads TGTGCCAGCAGCTTAAGGGGACAGGGGGCTACTGAAGCTTTCTTT.

This chain links TRBV6-1 with TRBJ2-7, with unresolved D. There are 15 residues in the CDR3. Trimming took 0 bases from V and 3 from J, leaving 12 bases between them. Germline assignment: CDR1 MNHNS and CDR2 SASEGT. The chain's CDR3 is CASSEAQTPGYEQYF. The CDR3 DNA follows: TGTGCCAGCAGTGAAGCGCAAACCCCCGGCTACGAGCAGTACTTC.

The V call is TRBV12-3 or TRBV12-4, the J call TRBJ2-4; tentatively, D is TRBD2 (5 bases). The CDR3 runs 14 residues. Trimming took 8 bases from V and 0 from J, leaving 11 bases between them. CDR3 bases: TGTGCCAGCCTTTTTCGGGGAGCCAAAAACATTCAGTACTTC. This encodes CASLFRGAKNIQYF.

The chain is built from TRBV11-2 and TRBJ2-3; D uncertain. The germline V gene has CDR1 SGHAT and CDR2 FQNNGV. Trimming took off 5 bases at V and 7 bases at J, with 22 bases between the two ends. This CDR3 contains 16 residues. The CDR3 DNA sequence: TGTGCCAGCAGCCCCTGGGGTGCGAGAGGTGGGCATACGCAGTATTTT. Its translation is CASSPWGARGGHTQYF.

This clonotype was seen just once. This chain uses TRBV4-3 with TRBJ2-7; D gene unclear. CDR3 length: 15 residues. CDR1 is LGHNA, CDR2 YSLEER, per germline. V was trimmed by 0 bases and J by 0 bases, leaving 9 bases between them. CDR3 in amino acids: CASSQDLGLSYEQYF. Written as DNA, the CDR3 is TGCGCCAGCAGCCAAGACCTCGGGCTCTCCTACGAGCAGTACTTC.

This clonotype has only one observation. This chain connects TRBV4-3 to TRBJ2-7; D perhaps matches TRBD1 (6 bases). The CDR3 loop spans 15 amino acids. In germline, CDR1 is LGHNA, CDR2 YSLEER. Trimming left V 4 bases short and J 5 bases short, with 18 bases between. CDR3 nucleotide sequence: TGCGCCAGCAGCCCGAGGGGCGGACACAGGGACGAGCAGTACTTC. Its protein product is CASSPRGGHRDEQYF.

This chain uses TRBV7-8 with TRBJ2-7; TRBD2 agrees at 7 bases. V gave up 6 bases and J gave up 4 bases; unmatched junction bases: 12. Looked up from germline, CDR1 is SGHVS and CDR2 is FQNEAQ. The CDR3 sequence is 15 residues long. CDR3 bases: TGTGCCAGCAGTCTCCAATCGGGAGCGGGGTACGAGCAGTACTTC. Protein sequence: CASSLQSGAGYEQYF.

The CDR3 here is CASSGTNQDTQYF. The CDR3 region has the DNA TGCGCCAGCAGCGGGACTAACCAGGATACGCAGTATTTT. The chain couples TRBV5-1 to TRBJ2-3, with 7 nucleotides matching TRBD2. Germline-derived CDR1 and CDR2 are SGHRS and YFSETQ. V trimming: 4 bases; J trimming: 6 bases; junction bases outside the gene matches: 5. This CDR3 has 13 residues.

This clonotype was seen a handful of times. The chain carries TRBV12-3 or TRBV12-4 and TRBJ1-1; D possibly corresponds to TRBD1 (5 bases). V dropped 8 bases and J dropped 1 base, with 20 bases sitting between them. The CDR3 is 16 residues long. CDR3 in amino acids: CASYTGVTYGNTEAFF. The CDR3, as DNA: TGTGCCAGCTATACGGGGGTGACATACGGGAACACTGAAGCTTTCTTT.

The chain links TRBV19 to TRBJ2-4; D is unresolved. The CDR3 totals 14 residues. The germline V gene encodes CDR1 LNHDA and CDR2 SQIVND (reference sequence). V was shortened by 5 bases and J by 0 bases, with 8 bases between the two germline ends. In DNA, the CDR3 is TGTGCCAGTAGTCCCCAGCTAGCCAAAAACATTCAGTACTTC. Protein: CASSPQLAKNIQYF.

This clonotype was seen a few times. In DNA form, the CDR3 reads TGTGCCAGCAGCTACAGGACAGGGGACGAGACCCAGTACTTC. This codes for CASSYRTGDETQYF. The gene calls are TRBV7-8 and TRBJ2-5, with 9 bases aligning to TRBD1. Germline CDR1 SGHVS, CDR2 FQNEAQ. CDR3 length: 14 amino acids. Trimming removed 4 bases from V and 5 bases from J; junction bases left unmatched: 5.

This clonotype was counted only a few times. CDR3 DNA sequence: TGTGCCAGCAGCTTATCCAGGGGGTACTACAATGAGCAGTTCTTC. The encoded protein is CASSLSRGYYNEQFF. The chain recombines TRBV7-2 with TRBJ2-1; 7 bases are a match to TRBD1. V lost 2 bases and J lost 3; bases outside the gene matches: 4. The CDR3 length is 15 residues. The germline V gene has CDR1 SGHTA and CDR2 FQGNSA.